What follows are 5 T cell receptor beta chains derived from one specimen sequenced in a study of cytomegalovirus exposure and HLA in healthy donors. The repertoire was sequenced with immunoSEQ multiplex PCR; TCRdb's copy has only in-frame clones and lacks some. The repertoire holds roughly 260,000 clones, just under 90% seen once, with around 3% in the top ten. Sequenced sample: PBMCs. These receptors all stem from a man between 18 and 35 years old in good health and CMV-seronegative.

The chain uses TRBV10-3 and TRBJ1-4, with a tentative D call TRBD1 (5 bases). Trimming removed 3 bases from V and 1 base from J, with 9 bases in between. The CDR3 runs 15 residues. Germline-derived CDR1 and CDR2 are ENHRY and SYGVKD. The CDR3 DNA sequence: TGTGCCATCAGTGAACGACAGTTAACTAATGAAAAACTGTTTTTT. It translates to CAISERQLTNEKLFF.

This clone has a single count. This chain's CDR3 is CASSLTSGGYEQYF. The DNA of the CDR3 is TGTGCCAGCAGCTTGACTAGCGGGGGATACGAGCAGTACTTC. V is TRBV7-2 and J is TRBJ2-7; 12 nucleotides match TRBD2. CDR3 length equals 14 residues. J lost 4 bases, V lost 3 bases, and 1 base had no gene match. Germline V lookup: CDR1 SGHTA, CDR2 FQGNSA.

This clone was seen only once. The V gene is TRBV10-2, the J gene TRBJ1-3; a possible D gene is TRBD1 (6 bases). The CDR3 consists of 15 residues. The germline gives CDR1 WSHSY, CDR2 SAAADI. V was shortened by 2 bases and J by 1 base, with 9 bases between the two germline ends. CDR3 loop: CASSEQGSSGNTIYF. The DNA for the CDR3 is TGCGCCAGCAGTGAGCAGGGGAGTTCTGGAAACACCATATATTTT.

This sequence joins TRBV19 and TRBJ1-5, with D unclear. V dropped 8 bases and J dropped 5 bases, with 16 bases sitting between them. Per the germline V gene, CDR1 is LNHDA and CDR2 is SQIVND (reference sequence). The CDR3 has 14 amino acids. This CDR3 is CASPHAGLHQPQHF. Here the CDR3 DNA reads TGTGCCAGTCCCCATGCAGGTTTACATCAGCCCCAGCATTTT.

This chain uses TRBV5-6 with TRBJ1-1, with D hard to call. The CDR3 has 12 amino acids. The V end was cut by 4 bases, the J end by 6 bases, with 10 bases between. The germline CDR1 and CDR2 sequences are SGHDT and YYEEEE. CDR3 sequence reads: CASSVESAEAFF. For the CDR3, the DNA is TGTGCCAGCAGCGTCGAGAGTGCTGAAGCTTTCTTT.